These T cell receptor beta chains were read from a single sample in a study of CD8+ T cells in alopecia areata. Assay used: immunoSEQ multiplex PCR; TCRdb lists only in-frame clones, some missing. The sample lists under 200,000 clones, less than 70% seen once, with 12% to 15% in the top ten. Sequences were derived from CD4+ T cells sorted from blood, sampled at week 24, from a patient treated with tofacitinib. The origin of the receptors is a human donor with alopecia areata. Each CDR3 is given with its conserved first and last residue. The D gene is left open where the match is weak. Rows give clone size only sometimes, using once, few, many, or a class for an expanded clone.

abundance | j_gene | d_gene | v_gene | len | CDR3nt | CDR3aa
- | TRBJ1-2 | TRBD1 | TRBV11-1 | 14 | TGTGCCATCGAAGATGACAGGGGGCTCGAAGGCTACACCTTC | CAIEDDRGLEGYTF
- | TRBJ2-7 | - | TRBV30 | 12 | TGTGCCTGGAGTCACCCTGGGACAGAGCAGTACTTC | CAWSHPGTEQYF
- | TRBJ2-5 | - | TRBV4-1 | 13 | TGCGCCAGCAGCCATAGGGAGCAAGAGACCCAGTACTTC | CASSHREQETQYF
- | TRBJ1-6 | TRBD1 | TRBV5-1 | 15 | TGCGCCAGCAGCTCCTATTCCGGGACAGTCTCACCCCTCCACTTT | CASSSYSGTVSPLHF
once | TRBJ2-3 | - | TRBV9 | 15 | TGTGCCAGCAGCGTAGGGGGTCAGGCCCGGGATACGCAGTATTTT | CASSVGGQARDTQYF
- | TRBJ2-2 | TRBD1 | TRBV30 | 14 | TGTGCCCGAGGCCGGGACAGGGGATCCGGGGAGCTGTTTTTT | CARGRDRGSGELFF
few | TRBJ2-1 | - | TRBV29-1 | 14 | TGCAGCGTTGTGCAGGGGGGCCTATTTAGTGAGCAGTTCTTC | CSVVQGGLFSEQFF
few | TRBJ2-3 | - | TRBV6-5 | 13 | TGTGCCAGCAGTTACACAGGAACAGATACGCAGTATTTT | CASSYTGTDTQYF
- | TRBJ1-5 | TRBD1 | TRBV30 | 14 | TGTGCCTGGGCCTCCGGGACAGGTGGTGTGCCCCAGCATTTT | CAWASGTGGVPQHF
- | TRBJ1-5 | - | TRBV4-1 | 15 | TGCGCCAGCAGCCAGACAGCACAGAACAATCAGCCCCAGCATTTT | CASSQTAQNNQPQHF
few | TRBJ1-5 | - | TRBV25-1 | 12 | TGTGCCAGCAGTAGGGGCAGACAGCCCCAGCATTTT | CASSRGRQPQHF
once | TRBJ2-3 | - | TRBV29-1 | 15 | TGCAGCGTTGCCGTTAGGCAGGGAAGCACAGATACGCAGTATTTT | CSVAVRQGSTDTQYF
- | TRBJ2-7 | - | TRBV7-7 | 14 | TGTGCTAGCAGCCCAACCTTCGGCTCCTACGAGCAGTACTTC | CASSPTFGSYEQYF
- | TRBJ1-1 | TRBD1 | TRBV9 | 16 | TGTGCCAGCAGCACTCGACAGGGACCTCCCGGGGATGAAGCTTTCTTT | CASSTRQGPPGDEAFF
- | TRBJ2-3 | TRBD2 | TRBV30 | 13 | TGTGCCTGGAGAGCGGGGACCACAGATACGCAGTATTTT | CAWRAGTTDTQYF
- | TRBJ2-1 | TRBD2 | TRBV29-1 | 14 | TGCAGCGTACTAGCGGGGCCCGCCTACAATGAGCAGTTCTTC | CSVLAGPAYNEQFF
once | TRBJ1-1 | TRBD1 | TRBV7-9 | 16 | TGTGCCAGCAGCTTAGTTGGGGACAGGGGTAACACTGAAGCTTTCTTT | CASSLVGDRGNTEAFF
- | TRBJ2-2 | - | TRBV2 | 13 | TGTGCCAGCAGATTTCAGATGACCGGGGAGCTGTTTTTT | CASRFQMTGELFF
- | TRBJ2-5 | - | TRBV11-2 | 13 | TGTGCCAGCAGCCAATCGTCCGTGGAGACCCAGTACTTC | CASSQSSVETQYF
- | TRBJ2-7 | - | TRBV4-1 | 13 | TGCGCCAGCAGCCAAGGGACTCTGGACGAGCAGTACTTC | CASSQGTLDEQYF
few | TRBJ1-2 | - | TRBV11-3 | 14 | TGTGCCAGCAGCCTGGGGAGGGCGAACTATGGCTACACCTTC | CASSLGRANYGYTF
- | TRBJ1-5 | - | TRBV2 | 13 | TGTGCCAGCAGCCTGTATAGCAATCAGCCCCAGCATTTT | CASSLYSNQPQHF
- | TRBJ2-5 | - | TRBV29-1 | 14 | TGCAGCGTTGACGAGGGGGGCATCCAAGAGACCCAGTACTTC | CSVDEGGIQETQYF
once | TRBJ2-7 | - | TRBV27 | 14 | TGTGCCAGCAGTCCGCGGGACCGAGACTACGAGCAGTACTTC | CASSPRDRDYEQYF
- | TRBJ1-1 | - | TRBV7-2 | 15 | TGTGCCAGCAGCTTAGTGCACAGGATGAACACTGAAGCTTTCTTT | CASSLVHRMNTEAFF
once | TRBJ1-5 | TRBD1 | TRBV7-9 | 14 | TGTGCCAGCAGCTTGGGACAGGGGAATCAGCCCCAGCATTTT | CASSLGQGNQPQHF
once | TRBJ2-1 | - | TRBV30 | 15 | TGTGCCTGGAGTGTATTGCGGGGGCCCTACAATGAGCAGTTCTTC | CAWSVLRGPYNEQFF
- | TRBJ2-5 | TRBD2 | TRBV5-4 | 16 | TGTGCCAGCAGCTTGGCCTTGCGGGGGGGCGTTGAGACCCAGTACTTC | CASSLALRGGVETQYF
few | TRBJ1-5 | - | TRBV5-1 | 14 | TGCGCCAGCAGCTTGTATCTGGGGGCCCAGCCCCAGCATTTT | CASSLYLGAQPQHF
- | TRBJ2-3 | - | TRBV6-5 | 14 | TGTGCCAGCAGTTACCGAGGCCTCACAGATACGCAGTATTTT | CASSYRGLTDTQYF
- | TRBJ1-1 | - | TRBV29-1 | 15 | TGCAGCGTTGAAGATCGAACAGATCGAGTCACTGAAGCTTTCTTT | CSVEDRTDRVTEAFF
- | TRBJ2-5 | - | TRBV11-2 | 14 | TGTGCCAGCAGCTTAGTTTTTCCCCAAGAGACCCAGTACTTC | CASSLVFPQETQYF
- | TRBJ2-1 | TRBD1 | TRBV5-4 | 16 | TGTGCCAGCAGCCCGTCGATAGACAGGGGCTACAATGAGCAGTTCTTC | CASSPSIDRGYNEQFF
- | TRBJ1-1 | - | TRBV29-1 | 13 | TGCAGCGTTGGATCTAAGGGGGGGACTGAAGCTTTCTTT | CSVGSKGGTEAFF
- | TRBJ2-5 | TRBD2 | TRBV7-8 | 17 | TGTGCCAGCAGCCTAACCGGACTAGCGGTACTCCAAGAGACCCAGTACTTC | CASSLTGLAVLQETQYF
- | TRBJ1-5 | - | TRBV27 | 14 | TGTGCCAGCAGTTTACGCCGAGTGTCCCAGCCCCAGCATTTT | CASSLRRVSQPQHF
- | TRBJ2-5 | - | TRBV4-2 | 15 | TGTGCCAGCAGCCAAGATCCCCTCAGGGGAGAGACCCAGTACTTC | CASSQDPLRGETQYF
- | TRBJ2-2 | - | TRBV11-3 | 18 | TGTGCCAGCAGCTTAGCCCGGGGTGGGGCAGTTCCAACCGGGGAGCTGTTTTTT | CASSLARGGAVPTGELFF
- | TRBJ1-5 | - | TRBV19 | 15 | TGTGCCAGTACCACGGGCAGGCGTAGCAATCAGCCCCAGCATTTT | CASTTGRRSNQPQHF
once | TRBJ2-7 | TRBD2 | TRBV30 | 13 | TGTGCCTGGAGTATACGGGGGGGGTACGAGCAGTACTTC | CAWSIRGGYEQYF
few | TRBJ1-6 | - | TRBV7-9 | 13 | TGTGCCAGCAGCGGGACTTTCCCTTCACCCCTCCACTTT | CASSGTFPSPLHF
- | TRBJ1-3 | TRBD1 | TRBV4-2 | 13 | TGTGCCAGCACGGACAGGCCAGGAAACACCATATATTTT | CASTDRPGNTIYF
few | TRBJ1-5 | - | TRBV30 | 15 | TGTGCCTGGAGTGTACACCCCCCAGTCAATCAGCCCCAGCATTTT | CAWSVHPPVNQPQHF
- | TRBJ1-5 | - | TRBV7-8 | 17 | TGTGCCAGCAGCCCCCCCTCGCTACTCGGGAGCAATCAGCCCCAGCATTTT | CASSPPSLLGSNQPQHF
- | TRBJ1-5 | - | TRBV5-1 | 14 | TGCGCCAGCAGCTTGGGACAGGAAAATCAGCCCCAGCATTTT | CASSLGQENQPQHF
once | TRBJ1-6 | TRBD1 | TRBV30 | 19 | TGTGCCTGGAGTGTAAAGACCCCGGGACAGGGTCTGTTTCGATCCGACCTCCACTTT | CAWSVKTPGQGLFRSDLHF
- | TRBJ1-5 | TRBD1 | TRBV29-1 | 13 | TGCAGCGCACAGGGGCAGATCAATCAGCCCCAGCATTTT | CSAQGQINQPQHF
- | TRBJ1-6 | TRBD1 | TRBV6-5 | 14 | TGTGCCAGCAGGACCGGGACAGGGGTATCACCCCTCCACTTT | CASRTGTGVSPLHF
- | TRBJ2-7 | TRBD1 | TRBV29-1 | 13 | TGCAGCGTTCTCCGGGACAGGGACTACGAGCAGTACTTC | CSVLRDRDYEQYF
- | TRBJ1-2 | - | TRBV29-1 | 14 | TGCAGCGTTGCCGGGAACCAGGGGAGTTATGGCTACACCTTC | CSVAGNQGSYGYTF
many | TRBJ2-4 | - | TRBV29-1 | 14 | TGCAGCGTGCGGACACACCTAGCCAAAAACATTCAGTACTTC | CSVRTHLAKNIQYF